Below are 18 T cell receptor beta chains sequenced from a single sample in a study of T cell changes during pregnancy in multiple sclerosis. Libraries were prepared by immunoSEQ multiplex PCR; TCRdb keeps only in-frame clonotypes and omits some of them. The sample includes about 68,000 clones, 90% of them seen just once. This specimen consisted of peripheral blood, obtained in the third trimester of pregnancy. These receptors all stem from a female donor with multiple sclerosis, enrolled in a pregnancy study.

This clone has just one count. V is TRBV14 and J is TRBJ2-2; D is perhaps TRBD2 (7 bases). Deletions cut 5 bases from V and 5 bases from J, with 12 bases between. The CDR3 runs 14 residues. The germline V gene has CDR1 SGHDN and CDR2 FVKESK. The DNA for the CDR3 is TGTGCCAGCAGCTATCGGGGGGCGACCGGGGAGCTGTTTTTT. The encoded protein is CASSYRGATGELFF.

The chain couples TRBV19 to TRBJ2-1; D possibly corresponds to TRBD2 (6 bases). CDR3 length: 16 residues. Germline loops: CDR1 LNHDA, CDR2 SQIVND (reference sequence). V was pared by 5 bases and J by 0 bases, with 14 bases between. The DNA of the CDR3 is TGTGCCAGTAGTGCATCGGGAGTCGCCTCCTACAATGAGCAGTTCTTC. It encodes CASSASGVASYNEQFF.

The V gene is TRBV29-1, the J gene TRBJ1-1; D possibly corresponds to TRBD1 (6 bases). The CDR3 spans 13 residues. CDR1 and CDR2 from the germline V gene are SQVTM and ANQGSEA. Trimming removed 4 bases from V and 11 bases from J, with 20 bases in between. This CDR3 is CSVGIGQPGGAFF. CDR3 nucleotide sequence: TGCAGCGTTGGGATAGGACAGCCCGGGGGGGCTTTCTTT.

The J gene is TRBJ1-1, the V gene TRBV5-1, with TRBD1 matching over 7 bases. The CDR3 covers 12 residues. The V segment lost 3 bases and the J segment 7 bases; nucleotides outside the gene matches: 3. CDR1 is SGHRS and CDR2 is YFSETQ in the germline V gene. The CDR3 loop reads CASSWGDSEAFF. In DNA, the CDR3 is TGCGCCAGCAGCTGGGGGGACAGTGAAGCTTTCTTT.

The V and J genes are TRBV30 and TRBJ2-7; TRBD1 aligns across 9 bases. Germline CDR1 reads GTSNPN; CDR2 reads SVGIG (reference sequence). Germline trimming cut 4 bases from V and 5 bases from J; bases unmatched to any gene: 9. The CDR3 covers 14 residues. The CDR3 DNA follows: TGTGCCTGGACCGCCGGGACAGGGTCGGACGAGCAGTACTTC. Residues: CAWTAGTGSDEQYF. Based on the CDR3 plus reference TRBV30 and TRBJ2-7, the full variable domain is SQTIHQWPATLVQPVGSPLSLECTVEGTSNPNLYWYRQAAGRGLQLLFYSVGIGQISSEVPQNLSASRPQDRQFILSSKKLLLSDSGFYLCAWTAGTGSDEQYFGPGTRLTVT.

The chain uses TRBV6-4 and TRBJ2-1; 10 nucleotides line up with TRBD2. The germline CDR1 and CDR2 sequences are MRHNA and SNTAGT. The CDR3 has 15 residues. J lost 6 bases, V lost 5 bases, and 7 bases had no gene match. The DNA for the CDR3 is TGTGCCAGCAGTATAAGCGGGAGGGCCCCCAATGAGCAGTTCTTC. It codes for CASSISGRAPNEQFF.

This clone showed up just once. The chain couples TRBV10-2 to TRBJ1-5, with 9 bases lining up with TRBD1. Germline CDR1 WSHSY, CDR2 SAAADI. This CDR3 has 15 residues. The V and J ends lost 5 bases and 4 bases, in that order; junction bases with no gene match: 6. The CDR3 loop reads CASSWGQGFNQPQHF. CDR3 nucleotides: TGCGCCAGCAGTTGGGGACAGGGCTTTAATCAGCCCCAGCATTTT.

V gene TRBV29-1 combines with J gene TRBJ1-1, with D perhaps TRBD1 (5 bases). Deletions cut 4 bases from V and 1 base from J, with 16 bases between. The CDR3 runs to 15 residues. Germline-derived CDR1 and CDR2 are SQVTM and ANQGSEA. The CDR3 bases are TGCAGCGTTGCCCATGACAGCGGGGGGAACACTGAAGCTTTCTTT. Protein sequence: CSVAHDSGGNTEAFF.

This chain connects TRBV13 to TRBJ1-1; D unclear. Germline CDR1 and CDR2: PRHDT and FYEKMQ (reference sequence). Trimming took 5 bases from V and 5 from J, leaving 24 bases between them. The CDR3 is 17 residues long. CDR3 coding DNA: TGTGCCAGCAGCGTGGCGCCGGGAAGGAGGGCTGGGACTGAAGCTTTCTTT. Its translation: CASSVAPGRRAGTEAFF.

In this sample, this clone turned up once. The chain recombines TRBV6-1 with TRBJ1-4, with TRBD1 as a possible D gene (5 bases). This CDR3 spans 14 amino acids. V was shortened by 5 bases and J by 2 bases, with 9 bases between the two germline ends. Germline CDR1 is MNHNS and CDR2 is SASEGT. The CDR3 DNA sequence: TGTGCCAGCAGTTCGACAGCCACTAATGAAAAACTGTTTTTT. It yields the protein CASSSTATNEKLFF.

This chain connects TRBV6-6 to TRBJ2-3; possibly TRBD1 for D (6 bases). With 8 bases removed from V and 4 bases from J, the gap between germline ends came to 7 bases. The CDR3 length is 11 residues. Per the germline V gene, CDR1 is MNHNY and CDR2 is SVGAGI (reference sequence). The CDR3 spells CASEGADTQYF. CDR3 nucleotide sequence: TGTGCCAGCGAGGGGGCAGATACGCAGTATTTT.

This clone showed up just once. The rearrangement uses TRBV7-2 and TRBJ2-1; TRBD2 matches 13 bases. Germline CDR1 SGHTA, CDR2 FQGNSA. Trimming removed 7 bases from V and 12 bases from J; junction bases left unmatched: 12. This CDR3 contains 15 residues. CDR3 coding DNA: TGTGCCAGCACCCCGGGGACTAGCGGGGATCTAGGGCAGTTCTTC. Its translation is CASTPGTSGDLGQFF.

The V gene is TRBV11-3, the J gene TRBJ2-5; 11 nucleotides match TRBD2. Germline V gives CDR1 SGHNT, CDR2 YENEEA. CDR3 length equals 15 residues. Trimming removed 2 bases from V and 5 bases from J; junction bases left unmatched: 4. CDR3 in amino acids: CASSLLAGGFETQYF. Here the CDR3 DNA reads TGTGCCAGCAGCTTACTAGCGGGAGGTTTCGAGACCCAGTACTTC.

V usage is TRBV6-1 and J usage is TRBJ1-1, with D perhaps matching TRBD1 (5 bases). Deletions cut 3 bases from V and 4 bases from J, with 12 bases between. The V gene's germline CDR1 is MNHNS and CDR2 SASEGT. The CDR3 covers 14 residues. Written as DNA, the CDR3 is TGTGCCAGCAGTGACAGGGTTCGGACCACTGAAGCTTTCTTT. Protein: CASSDRVRTTEAFF.

This chain joins TRBV18 and TRBJ1-5; 10 bases agree with TRBD1. Germline CDR1 is KGHSH and CDR2 is LQKENI. This CDR3 region has 15 residues. V gave up 2 bases and J gave up 3 bases; unmatched junction bases: 1. The CDR3 DNA follows: TGTGCCAGCTCACCAGGGACAGGGGTCAATCAGCCCCAGCATTTT. Amino acid sequence: CASSPGTGVNQPQHF.

The chain recombines TRBV18 with TRBJ2-6; no definite D call. Germline CDR1 and CDR2: KGHSH and LQKENI. This CDR3 is built from 15 residues. V was cut by 8 bases and J by 2 bases, with 13 bases left in between. This CDR3 reads CASLSEATGANVLTF. The CDR3 coding sequence is TGTGCCAGCCTATCCGAGGCAACTGGGGCCAACGTCCTGACTTTC.

The chain has TRBV5-5 and TRBJ1-1; D is uncertain. Germline CDR1 and CDR2: SGHKS and YYEKEE (reference sequence). This CDR3 spans 15 amino acids. The V gene lost 0 bases and the J gene lost 4 bases, with 13 bases spanning the gap. CDR3 bases: TGTGCCAGCAGCTTGGCCGGGGTCGGCGGCACTGAAGCTTTCTTT. The encoded protein is CASSLAGVGGTEAFF.

This CDR3 reads CAISESGGRTSGSGNEQFF. For the CDR3, the DNA is TGTGCCATCAGTGAGTCGGGGGGTCGAACTAGCGGGAGTGGGAATGAGCAGTTCTTC. The chain couples TRBV10-3 to TRBJ2-1, with 11 bases matching TRBD2. This CDR3 contains 19 residues. With 0 bases clipped from V and 7 bases from J, the junction kept 14 bases outside the gene matches. Germline CDR1 and CDR2: ENHRY and SYGVKD.